This T cell receptor (beta chain) was found in a study of blood T cell repertoires in COVID-19. Study-level information: Donors in the United States, Italy and Spain gave samples during acute or convalescent COVID-19. The analysed material was cDNA or gDNA that came from T cells, B-cell-depleted T cells, or PBMCs.

Only in-frame clones appear in the TCRdb table, and some are missing; sequencing was by immunoSEQ multiplex PCR. This table holds about 250,000 clones, roughly 90% found once. Germline-derived CDR1 and CDR2 are SGDLS and YYNGEE. V was clipped by 0 bases and J by 6 bases; unmatched bases: 6. The CDR3 spans 15 residues. V usage is TRBV9 and J usage is TRBJ1-1; 9 bases fit TRBD1. The sequenced sample consisted of peripheral blood. The sequence derives from a woman aged 25-40 years with acute or convalescent COVID-19. CDR3 coding DNA: TGTGCCAGCAGCGTAGATACCGGGACAGGGTCTGAAGCTTTCTTT. This sequence encodes CASSVDTGTGSEAFF. The complete variable domain, with remaining parts taken from reference TRBV9 and TRBJ1-1, reads DSGVTQTPKHLITATGQRVTLRCSPRSGDLSVYWYQQSLDQGLQFLIQYYNGEERAKGNILERFSAQQFPDLHSELNLSSLELGDSALYFCASSVDTGTGSEAFFGQGTRLTVV.